This TCR beta chain appears in the sequencing data of a study of T cell repertoires in cytomegalovirus infection (dated by TCRdb to the late 2010s). In the study overall: The HLA type of each donor mattered for the analysis, because public TCR beta signatures pointed to carriage of CMV infection along with the matching HLA type. Paper-wide results and their limitations: In the ex vivo response, HLA-C-restricted CMV-specific TCR beta clonotypes were dominant, and in two of eight donors the single most frequent clonotype came from this HLA-C-restricted group. Carriers of CMV infection plus the relevant HLA type were discriminated by the cumulative frequency of public TCR beta family members in the study cohort and in an independent roughly 380-donor cohort.

Sequencer: Illumina HiSeq 1500. The raw public data were reprocessed by TCRdb itself: fastp quality trimming at Q25, MiXCR clonotype calling, in-frame beta chains only. Under each unique CDR3 protein, matching rows form one entry showing the most common genes and DNA. The sample records more than 650,000 distinct CDR3 sequences, about a third of which are singletons. The biggest ten clones account for 2.8% of the sample. This clonotype appeared many times. It lacks a known antigen. The input lacks base qualities; no much larger clone sits a single base away. For CDR1 and CDR2, the germline V gene lists SGHTA and FQGNSA. Trimming removed 4 bases from V and 7 bases from J; the gene matches leave 11 bases unexplained. From cysteine to phenylalanine, the CDR3 is 16 amino acids long. Left in the record is the CDR3 DNA by itself, 48 bases read in frame from the first base.

Sequenced input: PBMCs. The sequence came from a human donor in good health (CMV status not recorded). Some clones in this sample may be carry-over from other donors' samples. The rearranged chain carries TRBV7-2 and TRBJ2-1; 9 central nucleotides agree with TRBD1. CDR3 protein: CASSSVGTGKLNEQFF. The DNA sequence is given as TGTGCCAGCAGCTCGGTGGGGACAGGGAAATTAAATGAGCAGTTCTTC.